Sequencing of this TCR beta chain was carried out in a study of cytomegalovirus exposure and HLA in healthy donors. Germline V gene lookup returns CDR1 ENHRY and CDR2 SYGVKD. The CDR3 consists of 11 residues. V was clipped by 8 bases and J by 3 bases, with 8 bases between them. The study ran its PCR with 60 Vbeta and 13 Jbeta primers. Using immunoSEQ multiplex PCR, the repertoire was profiled, and TCRdb retains in-frame clones only, with some absent. The top ten clones hold about 3.5% of a sample with approximately 120,000 clones, roughly 80% of them seen once. Sequenced input: PBMCs. The clonotype originates from a man aged 25-45 years in good health and CMV-seronegative. The chain links TRBV10-3 to TRBJ2-7; D is uncertain. CDR3 in amino acids: CAISRNYEQYF. DNA for the CDR3: TGTGCCATCTCCAGAAACTACGAGCAGTACTTC.